This is a list of T cell receptor beta chains from one sample in a study of cytomegalovirus exposure and HLA in healthy donors. Generated by immunoSEQ multiplex PCR, the TCRdb table keeps only in-frame clones and is missing some. The table records some 180,000 clones, around 80% of them present only once. The sequenced material came from PBMCs. The receptor set was obtained from a girl between 5 and 17 years old in good health and CMV-seropositive. The CDR3 runs from the conserved cysteine through the conserved F or W. The D gene is left open where the match is weak. Clone size, where shown, is once, few, many, or a class for clones that have expanded.

d_gene	v_gene	j_gene	len	abundance	CDR3nt	CDR3aa
TRBD1	TRBV5-5	TRBJ1-2	14	NA	TGTGCCAGCAGCTTGGGACAGGGCGACTATGGCTACACCTTC	CASSLGQGDYGYTF
TRBD1	TRBV18	TRBJ1-5	16	NA	TGTGCCAGCTCACCTCCCGGGACAGAGAGGGGGCAGCCCCAGCATTTT	CASSPPGTERGQPQHF
TRBD1	TRBV6-1	TRBJ1-1	17	NA	TGTGCCAGCAGTGGGGGGGGACAGGCTCATCGGAACACTGAAGCTTTCTTT	CASSGGGQAHRNTEAFF
TRBD1	TRBV28	TRBJ1-5	18	NA	TGTGCCAGCAGTTTATGGGGCAGGGGGCTGGATAGCAATCAGCCCCAGCATTTT	CASSLWGRGLDSNQPQHF
TRBD1	TRBV5-5	TRBJ1-4	16	once	TGTGCCAGCAGTTGGACAGGGGGCTCGGCTAATGAAAAACTGTTTTTT	CASSWTGGSANEKLFF
NA	TRBV6-4	TRBJ1-2	15	NA	TGTGCCAGATACTTCACAGGGTCTGCTAACTATGGCTACACCTTC	CARYFTGSANYGYTF
NA	TRBV5-8	TRBJ2-6	17	NA	TGTGCCAGCAGCTCGGGACTGCCTCCGACTGGGGCCAACGTCCTGACTTTC	CASSSGLPPTGANVLTF
TRBD2	TRBV27	TRBJ2-1	14	NA	TGTGCCAGCAATCGACTAGCGGGCACCAATGAGCAGTTCTTC	CASNRLAGTNEQFF
NA	TRBV10-2	TRBJ2-7	11	NA	TGCGCCAGCAGGTTAGGGGCCGAGCAGTACTTC	CASRLGAEQYF
NA	TRBV5-4	TRBJ1-5	13	NA	TGTGCCAGCAGCTTGGGTGAGGATCAGCCCCAGCATTTT	CASSLGEDQPQHF
TRBD2	TRBV2	TRBJ2-3	15	NA	TGTGCCAGCAGGGCCGGACTAGCGAGAACTGATACGCAGTATTTT	CASRAGLARTDTQYF
TRBD2	TRBV7-2	TRBJ2-7	14	once	TGTGCCAGCAGCTTCCCGGAGCGGGAATATGAGCAGTACTTC	CASSFPEREYEQYF
TRBD1	TRBV19	TRBJ1-2	16	NA	TGTGCCAGTAGCCCCAACCGGGACAGGGTCTGGTTTGGCTACACCTTC	CASSPNRDRVWFGYTF
TRBD1	TRBV19	TRBJ1-1	14	NA	TGTGCCAGTACCCCACAGGGGAGGTACACTGAAGCTTTCTTT	CASTPQGRYTEAFF
NA	TRBV27	TRBJ1-4	17	NA	TGTGCCAGCAGTTTATCCCCCGGACTGGCAACTAATGAAAAACTGTTTTTT	CASSLSPGLATNEKLFF
TRBD2	TRBV10-1	TRBJ2-3	15	NA	TGCGCCAGCAGTGAGAATCCTAGCGGGGGAGATACGCAGTATTTT	CASSENPSGGDTQYF
NA	TRBV14	TRBJ1-1	13	NA	TGTGCCAGCAGCCAGGGAGCCTACACTGAAGCTTTCTTT	CASSQGAYTEAFF
NA	TRBV6-5	TRBJ1-1	15	few	TGTGCCAGCAGTAGGGGGGGGGCTGGGTACACTGAAGCTTTCTTT	CASSRGGAGYTEAFF
NA	TRBV6-5	TRBJ1-4	14	NA	TGTGCCAGCAGTTACAGCCTTAGGGGAGAAAAACTGTTTTTT	CASSYSLRGEKLFF
TRBD1	TRBV5-1	TRBJ2-7	15	NA	TGCGCCAGCAGCTTTCCTACAGGGGGCGGCTACGAGCAGTACTTC	CASSFPTGGGYEQYF
NA	TRBV7-9	TRBJ1-2	14	once	TGTGCCAGCAGCCCTTCTGCTAGTTGGGATGGCTACACCTTC	CASSPSASWDGYTF
NA	TRBV29-1	TRBJ2-1	17	NA	TGCAGCGTTGCGATTTGGTGGACACGGGTTCTCTACAATGAGCAGTTCTTC	CSVAIWWTRVLYNEQFF
TRBD1	TRBV5-1	TRBJ2-1	16	NA	TGCGCCAGCAGTTATCCGGGACAGGGTTTTTTAAATGAGCAGTTCTTC	CASSYPGQGFLNEQFF
NA	TRBV5-1	TRBJ1-1	14	NA	TGCGCCAGCAGCCCGGGTACAGGGCCCGGTGAAGCTTTCTTT	CASSPGTGPGEAFF
NA	TRBV9	TRBJ2-5	13	NA	TGTGCCAGCAGCGTAGGTTTAGAGGAGACCCAGTACTTC	CASSVGLEETQYF
TRBD1	TRBV5-1	TRBJ1-2	15	NA	TGCGCCAGCAGCTTATTTGGGACAGGGGAATCTGGCTACACCTTC	CASSLFGTGESGYTF
NA	TRBV4-2	TRBJ2-1	16	NA	TGTGCCAGCAGCCAAGATCACAGCGGACTTTACAATGAGCAGTTCTTC	CASSQDHSGLYNEQFF
NA	TRBV2	TRBJ1-2	12	NA	TGTGCCAGCAGGGACTTTAACTATGGCTACACCTTC	CASRDFNYGYTF
NA	TRBV10-3	TRBJ2-7	15	NA	TGTGCCATCAGTGAGTCAAGGCAGGGGACCTACGAGCAGTACTTC	CAISESRQGTYEQYF
NA	TRBV19	TRBJ1-2	14	NA	TGTGCCATATCCTCTACGGGAGGTAACTATGGCTACACCTTC	CAISSTGGNYGYTF
NA	TRBV13	TRBJ2-1	15	few	TGTGCCAGCAGCTCCTCAGACAGCTCCTACAATGAGCAGTTCTTC	CASSSSDSSYNEQFF
TRBD2	TRBV2	TRBJ2-7	17	few	TGTGCCAGCAGTGTACGGCTAGCGGGAGAATGGTCCTACGAGCAGTACTTC	CASSVRLAGEWSYEQYF
NA	TRBV7-9	TRBJ1-2	15	NA	TGTGCCAGCAGACGTGACGTTGGAGCTAACTATGGCTACACCTTC	CASRRDVGANYGYTF
TRBD1	TRBV28	TRBJ2-3	14	NA	TGTGCCAGCAGTTTAGGGACAGCCCGTCATACGCAGTATTTT	CASSLGTARHTQYF
TRBD2	TRBV5-6	TRBJ2-1	16	NA	TGTGCCAGCAGCTCGGGGGGGTGGGGTTATAACAATGAGCAGTTCTTC	CASSSGGWGYNNEQFF
NA	TRBV18	TRBJ1-4	13	NA	TGTGCCAGCTCACCGGACCGGGGTGAAAAACTGTTTTTT	CASSPDRGEKLFF
NA	TRBV19	TRBJ1-1	14	NA	TGTGCCAGTAGTATAAGGGGCAGCCTCACTGAAGCTTTCTTT	CASSIRGSLTEAFF
TRBD1	TRBV6-5	TRBJ2-7	14	NA	TGTGCCAGCAGTTACGGGACAGGGACCTACGAGCAGTACTTC	CASSYGTGTYEQYF
NA	TRBV7-3	TRBJ1-1	13	NA	TGTGCCAGCAGCTTAAGACAGGACACTGAAGCTTTCTTT	CASSLRQDTEAFF
TRBD1	TRBV6-6	TRBJ2-7	15	NA	TGTGCCAGCAGTTACTCGGGACAGGGGGGCTACGAGCAGTACTTC	CASSYSGQGGYEQYF
NA	TRBV20-1	TRBJ1-5	11	NA	TGCAGTGCTAACATGCCGGGGCCCCAGCATTTT	CSANMPGPQHF
NA	TRBV10-2	TRBJ2-7	16	NA	TGCGCCACCAAGATCGACAGTCAGACTTTCTACTACGAGCAGTACTTC	CATKIDSQTFYYEQYF
TRBD2	TRBV6-4	TRBJ2-3	14	NA	TGTGCCAGCAGTATAGCGGGAGGAACAGATACGCAGTATTTT	CASSIAGGTDTQYF
NA	TRBV5-6	TRBJ2-4	17	NA	TGTGCCAGCAGCTTTTATAAAGGGGTGTTAGCCAAAAACATTCAGTACTTC	CASSFYKGVLAKNIQYF
NA	TRBV12-2	TRBJ1-5	18	NA	TGTGCAAGTCGCTCCCCGCAGGCTACACGTCGGTTCAATCAGCCCCAGCATTTT	CASRSPQATRRFNQPQHF
NA	TRBV14	TRBJ2-7	13	NA	TGTGCCAGCAGCCCTAAGAACGTATACGAGCAGTACTTC	CASSPKNVYEQYF
NA	TRBV7-2	TRBJ2-7	12	NA	TGTGCCAGCAGCCCCACCCGAGCCGAGCAGTACTTC	CASSPTRAEQYF
NA	TRBV28	TRBJ2-1	12	NA	TGTGCCAGCAGTTTATTAGTTAATGAGCAGTTCTTC	CASSLLVNEQFF
NA	TRBV27	TRBJ1-1	15	NA	TGTGCCAGCAGTTTGACAGGCCTTTCCTCGACTGAAGCTTTCTTT	CASSLTGLSSTEAFF
TRBD2	TRBV11-2	TRBJ2-5	17	few	TGTGCCAGCAGCTTAGGATATCGCGGGAGGTACCAAGAGACCCAGTACTTC	CASSLGYRGRYQETQYF
NA	TRBV7-9	TRBJ2-2	12	NA	TGTGCCAGCAGCTCGTTCGCCGGGGAGCTGTTTTTT	CASSSFAGELFF
NA	TRBV5-1	TRBJ2-7	13	NA	TGCGCCAGCGCACGGGGGAACTCCTACGAGCAGTACTTC	CASARGNSYEQYF
NA	TRBV30	TRBJ2-5	14	NA	TGTGCCTGGAAGAGCCCAGGAGGCAAGGAGACCCAGTACTTC	CAWKSPGGKETQYF
NA	TRBV14	TRBJ2-1	13	NA	TGTGCCAGCAGCCGAGCAGGTGCGGGTGAGCAGTTCTTC	CASSRAGAGEQFF
NA	TRBV4-1	TRBJ2-7	12	NA	TGCGCCAGCAGTCCTAGCTCCTACGAGCAGTACTTC	CASSPSSYEQYF